Listed below are T cell receptor beta chains from one sample, sequenced in a study of Graves' ophthalmopathy and Graves' hyperthyroidism. TCRdb reanalysed the multiplex PCR reads using MiXCR and keeps one entry per CDR3 protein. The sample holds 350,000 to 450,000 distinct CDR3 sequences, about 16% seen once. Sequencing was done on a sample of peripheral blood. The receptor set was obtained from a woman under 30 with Graves' ophthalmopathy. CDR3s include the opening cysteine and the closing phenylalanine or tryptophan.

v_call	j_call	cdr3_aa
TRBV6-1	TRBJ2-5	CASSQIAGLAETQYF
TRBV9	TRBJ1-5	CASSVGSSNQPQHF
TRBV6-2/TRBV6-3	TRBJ2-7	CASRTVGPYEQYF
TRBV6-5	TRBJ2-3	CASSYGGRPDTQYF
TRBV6-2/TRBV6-3	TRBJ1-1	CASSYPGTPEAFF
TRBV20-1	TRBJ2-5	CSAPLGGTETQYF
TRBV7-8	TRBJ2-5	CASSPLGTAKGAQYF
TRBV24-1	TRBJ1-2	CATSVDSNYGYTF
TRBV6-1	TRBJ1-2	CASTGTSKNYGYTF
TRBV28	TRBJ1-6	CAAIPKGEKTLSYNSPLHF
TRBV6-2/TRBV6-3	TRBJ2-7	CASSDLAEIYEQYF
TRBV12-3/TRBV12-4	TRBJ2-4	CASSLGSGHVNIQYF
TRBV24-1	TRBJ1-5	CATSDLKRTINQPQHF
TRBV6-2/TRBV6-3	TRBJ2-7	CASSYRTDRTAYEQYF
TRBV5-8	TRBJ2-7	CASSSAGTSGASYEQYF
TRBV11-2	TRBJ2-7	CASSPSPIYEQYF
TRBV20-1	TRBJ2-7	CSAGSGGDYEQYF
TRBV4-1	TRBJ1-5	CASSQVGFRGFRDQPQHF
TRBV28	TRBJ2-7	CASSSTGGFSYEQYF
TRBV6-2/TRBV6-3	TRBJ2-7	CASPPGTFPYEQYF
TRBV29-1	TRBJ2-7	CSVEEQYF
TRBV7-7	TRBJ2-7	CASSLVTGDEQYF
TRBV28	TRBJ2-5	CASSFGGGDSETQYF
TRBV24-1	TRBJ1-2	CATSDPGRDYGYTF
TRBV28	TRBJ1-2	CASGGQWNYGYTF
TRBV6-1	TRBJ2-2	CASTWTGTNTGELFF